Below are 18 T cell receptor beta chains sequenced from a single sample in a study of relationships among human T cell subsets. Semiquantitative ARM-PCR amplified T cell receptor alpha and beta CDR3 regions from mRNA. In ARM-PCR, communal superprimers followed tagged nested gene-specific primers for exponential amplification. TCRdb processed the multiplex PCR reads anew with MiXCR; each CDR3 protein has one entry. The data show fewer than 2,500 distinct CDR3 sequences, roughly 37% seen once. Sequenced input: activated T cells sorted from blood. Subset denoted: CD45RA-RO-CD69+ activated T cells. The receptor source for this set is a man between 40 and 49 years old in good health.

The genes are TRBV7-9 and TRBJ1-1; no clear D. Germline CDR1 reads SEHNR; CDR2 reads FQNEAQ (reference sequence). The CDR3 spans 13 residues. The V gene lost 6 bases and the J gene lost 1 base, with 9 bases spanning the gap. CDR3 in DNA: TGTGCCAGCAGACTAGTCCGGAACACTGAAGCTTTCTTT. Its translation is CASRLVRNTEAFF.

V gene TRBV5-6 combines with J gene TRBJ1-1; D remains unclear. Trimming left V 0 bases short and J 1 base short, with 10 bases between. Germline CDR1 and CDR2: SGHDT and YYEEEE. The CDR3 runs 15 residues. The CDR3 protein is CASSLDVSENTEAFF. CDR3 DNA sequence: TGTGCCAGCAGCTTGGATGTCAGTGAGAACACTGAAGCTTTCTTT.

This clonotype was seen only a few times. V usage is TRBV20-1 and J usage is TRBJ2-1, with TRBD2 matching 11 bases. CDR3 length: 14 amino acids. The junction had 5 bases not matched to a gene; V was cut back by 5 bases and J by 5 bases. The V gene's germline CDR1 is DFQATT and CDR2 SNEGSKA (reference sequence). CDR3 nucleotides: TGCAGTGCTCGGGGGACTAGCGGAAACAATGAGCAGTTCTTC. This encodes CSARGTSGNNEQFF.

The chain combines TRBV7-8 with TRBJ2-3; unclear D gene. The CDR3 runs to 16 residues. CDR1 SGHVS and CDR2 FQNEAQ come from the germline V gene. With 2 bases removed from V and 1 base from J, the gap between germline ends came to 13 bases. The CDR3 bases are TGTGCCAGCAGCTTACGAGGAGCCACTGGCACAGATACGCAGTATTTT. Translating gives CASSLRGATGTDTQYF.

The gene calls are TRBV20-1 and TRBJ2-5, with 10 bases lining up with TRBD1. This CDR3 has 14 amino acids. Per the germline V gene, CDR1 is DFQATT and CDR2 is SNEGSKA (reference sequence). The V gene end was trimmed by 2 bases and the J gene end by 10 bases; junction bases not matched to a gene: 10. The CDR3 nucleotides read TGCAGTGCTAGAATTCCGGGACAGGGGTTGCACCAGTACTTC. It translates to CSARIPGQGLHQYF.

In its sample, this clonotype ranks as large. The chain links TRBV11-2 to TRBJ2-3; D tentatively reads TRBD1 or TRBD2 (5 bases each). The CDR3 runs to 15 residues. V lost 5 bases and J 5 bases, leaving 17 bases between the germline ends. CDR1 and CDR2 from the germline V gene are SGHAT and FQNNGV. Written as DNA, the CDR3 is TGTGCCAGCAGCCGGCGAGGGGCATCACTAGATACGCAGTATTTT. It translates to CASSRRGASLDTQYF.

This chain uses TRBV10-3 with TRBJ1-2; D gene uncertain. V lost 0 bases and J lost 8, with 10 bases in between. CDR3 length: 13 amino acids. Germline loops: CDR1 ENHRY, CDR2 SYGVKD. CDR3 amino acids: CAISESPKEGYTF. CDR3 nucleotide sequence: TGTGCCATCAGTGAGTCGCCAAAAGAGGGCTACACCTTC.

This clonotype is classed as medium-sized. The rearrangement joins TRBV27 to TRBJ1-1, with a possible D match to TRBD1 (5 bases). Germline-derived CDR1 and CDR2 are MNHEY and SMNVEV (reference sequence). The ends were cut back, 2 bases at V and 1 base at J, with 8 bases in the middle. There are 14 residues in the CDR3. The CDR3 coding sequence is TGTGCCAGCAGTTTAATCGGGGCGAACACTGAAGCTTTCTTT. Protein product: CASSLIGANTEAFF.

The chain recombines TRBV11-2 with TRBJ1-1; no reliable D call. V was shortened by 5 bases and J by 6 bases, with 10 bases between the two germline ends. This CDR3 has 12 residues. Germline loops: CDR1 SGHAT, CDR2 FQNNGV. The CDR3 bases are TGTGCCAGCAGCACCCACAGAGCTGAAGCTTTCTTT. This gives the protein CASSTHRAEAFF.

This clonotype was observed a handful of times. The genes are TRBV29-1 and TRBJ2-1, with a weak D call TRBD2 (6 bases). Germline V CDR1 and CDR2: SQVTM, ANQGSEA. V lost 3 bases and J lost 3, with 9 bases in between. The CDR3 covers 13 residues. The DNA for the CDR3 is TGCAGCGTTGACCTGACTAGCTACAATGAGCAGTTCTTC. Its translation: CSVDLTSYNEQFF.

This clonotype was detected a few times. The V and J genes are TRBV6-1 and TRBJ1-5; the D is unclear. The CDR3 has 14 amino acids. Germline V gene lookup returns CDR1 MNHNS and CDR2 SASEGT. With 1 base removed from V and 7 bases from J, the gap between germline ends came to 11 bases. CDR3 region: CASSEDSAGQPQHF. The CDR3 nucleotides read TGTGCCAGCAGTGAAGACTCGGCCGGACAGCCCCAGCATTTT.

This rearrangement joins TRBV6-6 to TRBJ2-7; D is unresolved. Trimming cost V 5 bases and J 4 bases, with 9 bases left between them. CDR3 length equals 12 residues. CDR1 is MNHNY and CDR2 is SVGAGI in the germline V gene (reference sequence). This chain's CDR3 is CASSVSRYEQYF. The CDR3, as DNA: TGTGCCAGCAGTGTATCTCGGTACGAGCAGTACTTC.

This clonotype ranks as large. V gene TRBV20-1 combines with J gene TRBJ1-1; the match to TRBD1 covers 9 bases. The V gene end was trimmed by 7 bases and the J gene end by 0 bases; junction bases not matched to a gene: 12. The CDR3 spans 16 residues. Germline lookup yields CDR1 DFQATT and CDR2 SNEGSKA (reference sequence). The CDR3 DNA is TGCAGTGTCTCAGGGACAGGGTATTTGTTGAACACTGAAGCTTTCTTT. It codes for CSVSGTGYLLNTEAFF.

The chain links TRBV10-3 to TRBJ1-1; D is ambiguous. Trimming stripped 1 base from V and 2 bases from J, with 8 bases between. The CDR3 totals 14 residues. Germline V CDR1 and CDR2: ENHRY, SYGVKD. The CDR3 reads CAISEWGGNTEAFF. For the CDR3, the DNA is TGTGCCATCAGTGAGTGGGGAGGTAACACTGAAGCTTTCTTT.

This clonotype was recorded a few times. The chain couples TRBV4-2 to TRBJ2-5; D unresolved. The CDR3 loop spans 12 amino acids. V was shortened by 4 bases and J by 4 bases, with 7 bases between the two germline ends. CDR1 is LGHNA, CDR2 YNFKEQ, per germline. CDR3 DNA: TGTGCCAGCAGCCCCGACTTAGAGACCCAGTACTTC. Translating it yields CASSPDLETQYF.

This chain uses TRBV20-1 with TRBJ2-5; 9 bases align to TRBD1. This CDR3 is built from 13 residues. The V gene's germline CDR1 is DFQATT and CDR2 SNEGSKA (reference sequence). V shed 3 bases, J shed 1 base, and the junction held 0 bases outside the gene matches. CDR3 coding DNA: TGCAGTGCTAGGACAGGGGGCCAAGAGACCCAGTACTTC. Translating it yields CSARTGGQETQYF.

The rearrangement joins TRBV12-3 or TRBV12-4 to TRBJ2-6; D unclear. V lost 7 bases to trimming and J lost 7 bases, with 11 bases between them. The length of the CDR3 is 13 residues. The CDR3 region is CASTATLANVLTF. The CDR3 nucleotides are TGTGCCAGCACCGCGACCCTCGCCAACGTCCTGACTTTC.

The J gene is TRBJ2-5, the V gene TRBV28, with 12 positions matching TRBD1. Germline loops: CDR1 MDHEN, CDR2 SYDVKM. There are 15 residues in the CDR3. V lost 6 bases to trimming and J lost 5 bases; unmatched junction nucleotides: 7. CDR3 protein: CASSWDRGREETQYF. The DNA of the CDR3 is TGTGCCAGCAGCTGGGACAGGGGGCGCGAGGAGACCCAGTACTTC.